These 8 T cell receptor beta chains originate from one sample sequenced in a study of cytomegalovirus exposure and HLA in healthy donors. The PCR used 60 Vbeta and 13 Jbeta primers. Some clones are missing from TCRdb's copy, which holds only in-frame ones; the method was immunoSEQ multiplex PCR. The profile covers around 120,000 clones, with roughly four fifths appearing a single time and approximately 1.7% taken by the ten largest. The specimen was PBMCs. These receptors were obtained from a woman between 50 and 59 years old in good health and CMV-seronegative.

The rearrangement links TRBV5-1 to TRBJ1-1; D remains unclear. V lost 1 base and J lost 2, with 9 bases in between. This CDR3 is 14 amino acids long. Per germline, CDR1 SGHRS and CDR2 YFSETQ. Here the CDR3 reads CASSLNSANTEAFF. In DNA form, the CDR3 reads TGCGCCAGCAGCTTGAACAGTGCTAACACTGAAGCTTTCTTT.

This clone was counted only a few times. This chain joins TRBV5-8 and TRBJ2-7; possible D gene TRBD1, 6 bases. The CDR3 totals 16 residues. The germline V gene has CDR1 SGHTS and CDR2 YDEGEE. The germline V and J ends were trimmed by 3 bases and 1 base, with 17 bases remaining between them. The CDR3 sequence is CASSSGLQGVSYEQYF. For the CDR3, the DNA is TGTGCCAGCAGCTCTGGGCTACAGGGAGTATCCTACGAGCAGTACTTC.

The chain uses TRBV19 and TRBJ1-2; a possible D gene is TRBD1 (6 bases). CDR1 is LNHDA, CDR2 SQIVND, per germline (reference sequence). CDR3 length equals 16 residues. Trimming removed 0 bases at V and 2 bases at J, with 13 bases between. CDR3 DNA: TGTGCCAGTAGTATAGATCATCAGGGGACCAACTATGGCTACACCTTC. This encodes CASSIDHQGTNYGYTF.

The chain uses TRBV18 and TRBJ2-7; TRBD1 matches at 7 bases. Per germline, CDR1 KGHSH and CDR2 LQKENI. The CDR3 has 15 amino acids. The J segment lost 3 bases and the V segment lost 2 bases, leaving 7 bases of the junction unmatched. The CDR3 sequence is CASSPERTGRYEQYF. CDR3 coding DNA: TGTGCCAGCTCACCAGAAAGGACAGGCCGCTACGAGCAGTACTTC.

This sequence joins TRBV18 and TRBJ1-5, with a weak D call TRBD1 (5 bases). CDR1 is KGHSH and CDR2 is LQKENI in the germline V gene. The CDR3 contains 15 residues. The germline V and J ends were trimmed by 3 bases and 3 bases, with 12 bases remaining between them. In DNA form, the CDR3 reads TGTGCCAGCTCACCTCAGGACACCTACAATCAGCCCCAGCATTTT. Translation gives CASSPQDTYNQPQHF.

The V call is TRBV6-6, the J call TRBJ1-5; 7 nucleotides align to TRBD1. CDR3 length: 14 amino acids. From germline, CDR1 is MNHNY and CDR2 SVGAGI (reference sequence). Trimming cost V 6 bases and J 10 bases; bases outside gene matches: 12. CDR3 loop: CASRQQGFNDPQHF. For the CDR3, the DNA is TGTGCCAGCAGGCAACAGGGGTTCAACGATCCCCAGCATTTT.

This clone came up a few times. The chain carries TRBV7-2 and TRBJ1-3, with TRBD1 matching 7 bases. V was pared by 5 bases and J by 0 bases, with 7 bases of the junction left unmatched. This CDR3 has 16 residues. From germline, CDR1 is SGHTA and CDR2 FQGNSA. In DNA form, the CDR3 reads TGTGCCAGCAGCCCTAGGACAGGCCCCTCTGGAAACACCATATATTTT. It yields the protein CASSPRTGPSGNTIYF.

V usage is TRBV7-7 and J usage is TRBJ2-7; D possibly corresponds to TRBD1 (5 bases). The CDR3 extends over 16 amino acids. CDR1 and CDR2 from the germline V gene are SSHAT and FNYEAQ (reference sequence). The CDR3 here is CASSLPAWGCSYEQYV. CDR3 DNA sequence: TGTGCTAGCAGCCTACCGGCGTGGGGCTGCTCCTACGAGCAGTACGTC.